This T cell receptor (beta chain) was identified during a study of T-cell memory formation after mild COVID-19. Study-level information: Largely, the TCR clusters proved donor specific. Whole-study findings and limits: Mainly CM and EM harbored the contracting CD4+ clones; mainly EMRA harbored the CD8+ ones.

This clonotype has more than one count but fewer than ten. Its antigen is currently unknown. A single record per CDR3 protein comes from TCRdb applying MiXCR to the 5' RACE reads. The sample consists of under 50,000 distinct CDR3 sequences, 27% of them appearing once. This CDR3 spans 14 amino acids. Germline CDR1 is LGHDT and CDR2 is YNNKEL (reference sequence). The ends were cut back, 4 bases at V and 8 bases at J, with 15 bases in the middle. The sequence derives from a man younger than 30 who had mild COVID-19 (a few samples of this study predate the infection). Cell type and time point are not known. The sample consisted of PBMCs or a T cell subset sorted from them (not recorded which). The chain couples TRBV3-1 to TRBJ2-1; D possibly corresponds to TRBD2 (6 bases). The CDR3 reads CASSLETSGDEQFF. The DNA for the CDR3 is TGTGCCAGCAGCCTTGAGACTAGTGGGGATGAGCAGTTCTTC.